This is a list of T cell receptor beta chains from one sample in a study of blood T cells in healthy people across ages. TCRdb reprocessed the 5' RACE reads with MiXCR, giving one entry per CDR3 protein. The sample shows around 800,000 distinct CDR3 sequences, about 47% of them seen only once. The sequencing input was blood. The receptors derive from a man at least 80 years old in good health. Both conserved end residues are part of each CDR3. D genes are given only for firm matches. Clone size is shown for a subset of rows, as once, few, many or a class of expanded clone.

abundance	j_gene	d_gene	len	v_gene	CDR3aa	CDR3nt
.	TRBJ2-5	TRBD1	14	TRBV10-3	CAISGQGSRNEQYF	TGTGCCATCAGCGGACAGGGATCACGCAATGAGCAGTACTTC
once	TRBJ2-5	.	11	TRBV5-1	CASSSDQTQYF	TGCGCCAGCAGTTCCGACCAGACCCAGTACTTC
few	TRBJ2-3	TRBD2	15	TRBV20-1	CSAPTASGRTDTQYF	TGCAGTGCTCCTACGGCTAGCGGACGCACAGATACGCAGTATTTT
.	TRBJ2-3	.	15	TRBV7-3	CASSLTGTPTDTQYF	TGTGCCAGCAGCTTAACAGGGACTCCCACAGATACGCAGTATTTT
.	TRBJ2-3	.	16	TRBV7-2	CASSLYRRPSTDTQYF	TGTGCCAGCAGCTTGTACAGGAGACCTAGCACAGATACGCAGTATTTT
few	TRBJ1-1	.	14	TRBV6-6	CASSYGHLNTEAFF	TGTGCCAGCAGTTATGGACACCTAAACACTGAAGCTTTCTTT
.	TRBJ2-1	.	14	TRBV24-1	CATSDPGLSNEQFF	TGTGCCACCAGTGACCCGGGACTTTCAAATGAGCAGTTCTTC
.	TRBJ2-5	TRBD2	19	TRBV25-1	CASSEYRLAARQTPNEQYF	TGTGCCAGCAGTGAATATAGGCTAGCGGCGCGACAGACCCCGAATGAGCAGTACTTC
many	TRBJ2-5	.	14	TRBV12-3/TRBV12-4	CASSLVGSGETQYF	TGTGCCAGCAGTTTAGTTGGCAGCGGAGAGACCCAGTACTTC
once	TRBJ2-5	TRBD1	16	TRBV3-1	CASTDQDRGRGKTQYF	TGTGCCAGCACCGATCAGGACAGGGGGCGAGGAAAGACCCAGTACTTC
many	TRBJ2-5	.	14	TRBV5-5	CASSFGWAKETQYF	TGTGCCAGCAGCTTTGGTTGGGCCAAAGAGACCCAGTACTTC
.	TRBJ1-4	.	15	TRBV12-3/TRBV12-4	CASKVQISTNEKLFF	TGTGCCAGCAAGGTACAAATATCAACTAATGAAAAACTGTTTTTT
few	TRBJ2-1	.	14	TRBV28	CASSFLGSYNEQFF	TGTGCCAGCAGTTTCCTAGGGTCCTACAATGAGCAGTTCTTC
few	TRBJ2-3	.	13	TRBV28	CASSLIVGDTQYF	TGTGCCAGCAGTTTAATTGTCGGTGATACGCAGTATTTT
.	TRBJ1-4	.	15	TRBV11-3	CASSKGPAVGEKLFF	TGTGCCAGCAGCAAGGGCCCGGCGGTGGGTGAAAAACTGTTTTTT
many	TRBJ2-2	TRBD1	16	TRBV20-1	CSARDIGQGDAGELFF	TGCAGTGCTAGAGATATAGGACAGGGGGACGCCGGGGAGCTGTTTTTT
.	TRBJ2-4	.	14	TRBV27	CASSLGPQKNIQYF	TGTGCCAGCAGTTTAGGTCCGCAAAAAAACATTCAGTACTTC
few	TRBJ1-6	.	14	TRBV25-1	CASSEGVFNSPLHF	TGTGCCAGCAGTGAGGGAGTCTTTAATTCACCCCTCCACTTT
.	TRBJ1-5	.	15	TRBV20-1	CSAGQITLGNQPQHF	TGCAGTGCCGGACAGATAACCCTAGGCAATCAGCCCCAGCATTTT
.	TRBJ2-7	.	16	TRBV21-1	CASSKGSSAGSYEQYF	TGTGCCAGCAGCAAGGGATCTAGCGCGGGCTCCTACGAGCAGTACTTC
many	TRBJ2-3	.	15	TRBV28	CATLLSDGHTDTQYF	TGTGCCACCCTCCTTTCGGACGGACACACAGATACGCAGTATTTT
few	TRBJ2-7	TRBD1	14	TRBV6-6	CASSARTGVYEQYF	TGTGCCAGCAGTGCAAGGACAGGGGTATACGAGCAGTACTTC
few	TRBJ2-5	.	12	TRBV20-1	CSAFLAGETQYF	TGCAGTGCCTTCCTTGCGGGAGAGACCCAGTACTTC
few	TRBJ2-7	TRBD2	16	TRBV7-2	CASSLREREDRYEQYF	TGTGCCAGCAGCTTACGCGAGCGGGAGGATCGGTACGAGCAGTACTTC
.	TRBJ2-6	.	14	TRBV3-1	CASSQQSGANVLTF	TGTGCCAGCAGCCAACAATCTGGGGCCAACGTCCTGACTTTC
many	TRBJ2-1	.	15	TRBV5-1	CASRRTYRVINEQFF	TGCGCCAGCAGACGAACGTACAGGGTGATCAATGAGCAGTTCTTC
few	TRBJ2-3	TRBD2	15	TRBV7-2	CASSLERRESDTQYF	TGTGCCAGCAGCTTAGAACGGCGGGAGTCAGATACGCAGTATTTT
.	TRBJ1-5	TRBD1	14	TRBV27	CASSLAGTGGPQHF	TGTGCCAGCAGTTTAGCCGGGACAGGAGGGCCCCAGCATTTT
.	TRBJ1-5	.	13	TRBV6-2/TRBV6-3	CASRWDPTQPQHF	TGTGCCAGCAGATGGGACCCTACTCAGCCCCAGCATTTT
.	TRBJ2-7	TRBD2	17	TRBV20-1	CSAHNPQTSRSSYEQYF	TGCAGTGCTCACAACCCCCAGACTAGCCGGAGCTCCTACGAGCAGTACTTC
few	TRBJ2-6	TRBD1	17	TRBV9	CASSLRTGRSGANVLTF	TGTGCCAGCAGCCTTCGGACAGGGAGGTCTGGGGCCAACGTCCTGACTTTC
.	TRBJ1-6	.	15	TRBV4-3	CASSQGDWEQSPLHF	TGCGCCAGCAGCCAAGGGGACTGGGAGCAATCACCCCTCCACTTT
few	TRBJ2-1	TRBD2	17	TRBV20-1	CSARGRTSGSSYNEQFF	TGCAGTGCTAGAGGGCGGACTAGCGGGAGCTCCTACAATGAGCAGTTCTTC
.	TRBJ2-1	.	14	TRBV20-1	CSAGVPGPTETQFF	TGCAGTGCTGGAGTCCCGGGACCCACCGAGACCCAGTTCTTC
few	TRBJ2-3	.	16	TRBV7-2	CASSLLSSGGTDTQYF	TGTGCCAGCAGCTTACTGAGTAGCGGAGGCACAGATACGCAGTATTTT
.	TRBJ1-5	.	13	TRBV10-3	CAISDGGYQPQHF	TGTGCCATCAGTGACGGGGGATATCAGCCCCAGCATTTT
.	TRBJ1-2	.	14	TRBV7-8	CASNLPGEDYGYTF	TGTGCCAGCAACTTACCAGGGGAGGACTATGGCTACACCTTC
few	TRBJ2-7	.	12	TRBV10-3	CAISASLDEQYF	TGTGCCATCAGTGCTAGCTTGGACGAGCAGTACTTC
.	TRBJ2-1	TRBD2	16	TRBV7-8	CASSRLAGDSYNEQFF	TGTGCCAGCAGCCGTCTGGCGGGAGATTCCTACAATGAGCAGTTCTTC